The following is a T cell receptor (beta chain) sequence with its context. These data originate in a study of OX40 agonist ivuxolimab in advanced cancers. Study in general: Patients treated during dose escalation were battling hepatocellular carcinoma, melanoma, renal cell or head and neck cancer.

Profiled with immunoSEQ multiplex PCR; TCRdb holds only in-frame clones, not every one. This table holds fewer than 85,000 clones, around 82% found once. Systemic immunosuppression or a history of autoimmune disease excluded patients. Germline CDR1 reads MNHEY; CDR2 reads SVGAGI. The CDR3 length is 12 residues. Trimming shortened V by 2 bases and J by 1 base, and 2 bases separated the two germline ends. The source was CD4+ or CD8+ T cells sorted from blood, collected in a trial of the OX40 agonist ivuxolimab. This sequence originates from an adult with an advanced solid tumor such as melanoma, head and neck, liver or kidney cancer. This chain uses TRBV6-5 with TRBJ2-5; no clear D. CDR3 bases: TGTGCCAGCAGTTACAGCCAAGAGACCCAGTACTTC. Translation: CASSYSQETQYF.